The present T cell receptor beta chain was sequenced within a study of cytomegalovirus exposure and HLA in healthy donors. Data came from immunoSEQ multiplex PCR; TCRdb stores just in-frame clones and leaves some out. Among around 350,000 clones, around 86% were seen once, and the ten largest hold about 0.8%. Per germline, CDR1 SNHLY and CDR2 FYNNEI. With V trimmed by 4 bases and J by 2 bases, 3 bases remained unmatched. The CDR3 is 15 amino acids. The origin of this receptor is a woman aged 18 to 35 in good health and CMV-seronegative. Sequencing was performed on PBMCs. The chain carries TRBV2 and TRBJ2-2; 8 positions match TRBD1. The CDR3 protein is CASSGQGANTGELFF. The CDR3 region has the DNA TGTGCCAGCAGTGGGCAGGGGGCTAACACCGGGGAGCTGTTTTTT.